Listed below are T cell receptor beta chains from one sample, sequenced in a study of blood T cells in healthy people across ages. TCRdb redid the calling of the 5' RACE reads with MiXCR, one entry per CDR3 protein. The sample shows about 720,000 distinct CDR3 sequences, roughly 25% of them seen only once. The sample was also linked to a second study, of T cells of mothers and their children.

Specimen: blood. These receptors all come from a boy aged 10-17 years in good health. Each CDR3 is given with its conserved first and last residue. D genes are given only for firm matches. Clone size is stated in some rows and not others, as once, few, many or a class when expanded.

d_call j_call clone_size v_call cdr3_aa cdr3_nt
. TRBJ2-5 . TRBV4-3 CASSQELYQETQYF TGCGCCAGCAGCCAGGAACTGTACCAAGAGACCCAGTACTTC
. TRBJ2-7 once TRBV13 CASSLGAGIPNNEQYF TGTGCCAGCAGCTTAGGAGCCGGGATCCCGAATAACGAGCAGTACTTC
. TRBJ2-7 few TRBV12-3/TRBV12-4 CASSKTDLEQYF TGTGCCAGCAGCAAAACGGATCTCGAGCAGTACTTC
. TRBJ2-1 many TRBV12-5 CASGGDKRNEQFF TGTGCTAGTGGTGGGGACAAACGGAATGAGCAGTTCTTC
TRBD1 TRBJ2-7 few TRBV10-3 CAISESTGNHEQYF TGTGCCATCAGTGAGTCGACAGGGAACCACGAGCAGTACTTC
TRBD1 TRBJ2-7 . TRBV4-3 CASSRTSQGAEQYF TGCGCCAGCAGTCGTACCTCACAGGGGGCCGAGCAGTACTTC
TRBD1 TRBJ2-3 . TRBV2 CASITGPRGWTDTQYF TGTGCCAGCATCACGGGACCCAGGGGGTGGACAGATACGCAGTATTTT
. TRBJ2-7 . TRBV7-2 CASSFGRVGEQYF TGTGCCAGCAGCTTCGGCAGGGTGGGGGAGCAGTACTTC
TRBD1 TRBJ2-1 . TRBV27 CASGQGTQVEQFF TGTGCCAGCGGACAGGGGACTCAGGTTGAGCAGTTCTTC
TRBD2 TRBJ2-7 few TRBV27 CASSLYRGGLEQYF TGTGCCAGCAGTTTGTATCGGGGGGGCCTCGAGCAGTACTTC
. TRBJ1-1 once TRBV20-1 CSASRGLNTEAFF TGCAGTGCTAGTAGGGGGTTAAACACTGAAGCTTTCTTT
. TRBJ2-5 . TRBV7-9 CASSRELSNQETQYF TGTGCCAGCAGTCGGGAGCTCTCGAACCAAGAGACCCAGTACTTC
TRBD2 TRBJ2-1 few TRBV5-1 CASSLAPLNSGRADEQFF TGCGCCAGCAGCTTGGCTCCTCTAAATAGCGGGAGGGCCGATGAGCAGTTCTTC
. TRBJ2-5 . TRBV7-9 CASSFLASNRETQYF TGTGCCAGCAGCTTCTTAGCTAGCAACCGAGAGACCCAGTACTTC
TRBD2 TRBJ2-7 . TRBV7-9 CASSLVVLGLASYEQYF TGTGCCAGCAGCTTAGTGGTTTTGGGACTAGCGTCCTACGAGCAGTACTTC
TRBD1 TRBJ1-1 few TRBV6-6 CASSLSGQGSTEAFF TGTGCCAGCAGTTTGTCGGGACAGGGGAGCACTGAAGCTTTCTTT
. TRBJ2-7 few TRBV7-9 CASSLSGASYEQYF TGTGCCAGCAGCTTATCGGGGGCCTCCTACGAGCAGTACTTC
. TRBJ1-5 . TRBV7-2 CASSLTGLGNQPQHF TGTGCCAGCAGCCTCACAGGTTTGGGCAATCAGCCCCAGCATTTT
TRBD2 TRBJ2-7 . TRBV10-3 CAISEGLAGGSSYEQYF TGTGCCATCAGTGAAGGGCTAGCGGGGGGGTCTTCCTACGAGCAGTACTTC
TRBD1 TRBJ1-1 few TRBV12-3/TRBV12-4 CASSLWARGFDPGTEAFF TGTGCCAGCAGTTTATGGGCCAGGGGGTTCGATCCGGGCACTGAAGCTTTCTTT
TRBD1 TRBJ1-5 few TRBV12-3/TRBV12-4 CASSLGRTGGFNQPQHF TGTGCCAGCAGTTTAGGACGGACAGGGGGCTTCAATCAGCCCCAGCATTTT
. TRBJ1-2 few TRBV7-2 CASSLEGRLSGGYTF TGTGCCAGCAGCTTAGAAGGCAGGCTCTCTGGTGGCTACACCTTC
TRBD1 TRBJ2-5 few TRBV20-1 CSARDSGRGRETQYF TGCAGTGCTAGAGATTCCGGCAGGGGGCGGGAGACCCAGTACTTC
. TRBJ2-2 . TRBV29-1 CSADRGDTGELFF TGCAGCGCCGATAGGGGGGACACCGGGGAGCTGTTTTTT
. TRBJ1-5 . TRBV18 CASSGDTGPGMNQPQHF TGTGCCAGCTCTGGGGACACAGGCCCGGGGATGAATCAGCCCCAGCATTTT
. TRBJ2-1 . TRBV15 CATSGPGTSYNEQFF TGTGCCACCAGCGGCCCAGGGACCTCCTACAATGAGCAGTTCTTC
TRBD1 TRBJ2-1 . TRBV6-2/TRBV6-3 CASSRGTGVEQFF TGTGCCAGCAGTAGGGGGACAGGGGTCGAGCAGTTCTTC
TRBD2 TRBJ2-1 . TRBV29-1 CSVDQLAGGRSEQFF TGCAGCGTGGACCAACTAGCGGGAGGAAGGAGCGAGCAGTTCTTC
TRBD1 TRBJ2-7 few TRBV5-1 CASSPKTGIPLYEQYF TGCGCCAGCAGCCCTAAGACAGGGATCCCCCTGTACGAGCAGTACTTC
TRBD2 TRBJ2-7 . TRBV11-2 CASSLTSGSDYEQYF TGTGCCAGCAGCTTAACTAGCGGGAGTGACTACGAGCAGTACTTC
TRBD1 TRBJ2-7 few TRBV7-9 CASSLPPQQGFHYEQYF TGTGCCAGCAGCTTACCTCCCCAACAGGGGTTTCACTACGAGCAGTACTTC
. TRBJ2-1 . TRBV3-1 CASSQAWGGYNEQFF TGTGCCAGCAGCCAAGCCTGGGGTGGGTACAATGAGCAGTTCTTC
. TRBJ1-2 many TRBV29-1 CSVEGQGEESYGYTF TGCAGCGTTGAGGGGCAGGGCGAAGAGTCCTATGGCTACACCTTC
TRBD1 TRBJ2-1 . TRBV10-3 CAISEPSGTGLWQFF TGTGCCATCAGTGAGCCGTCCGGGACAGGGTTATGGCAGTTCTTC
. TRBJ2-1 . TRBV6-5 CASSYSISGPYNEQFF TGTGCCAGCAGTTACTCCATCAGCGGGCCCTACAATGAGCAGTTCTTC
. TRBJ2-1 . TRBV6-2/TRBV6-3 CASSYGTSGYYNEQFF TGTGCCAGCAGTTACGGAACATCCGGTTACTACAATGAGCAGTTCTTC
. TRBJ1-2 . TRBV20-1 CSARAGYGYTF TGCAGTGCTAGGGCCGGGTATGGCTACACCTTC
TRBD2 TRBJ2-1 few TRBV11-2 CASSLDGRTGGQFF TGTGCCAGCAGCTTGGACGGGCGCACGGGAGGGCAGTTCTTC
. TRBJ2-7 . TRBV7-9 CASSTTPAMGYEQYF TGTGCCAGCAGTACAACGCCAGCGATGGGCTACGAGCAGTACTTC
. TRBJ2-1 . TRBV28 CASISGKYNEQFF TGTGCCAGCATAAGCGGCAAGTACAATGAGCAGTTCTTC
. TRBJ2-1 few TRBV5-1 CASGAGLDNEQFF TGCGCCAGCGGCGCAGGGTTGGACAATGAGCAGTTCTTC
TRBD1 TRBJ2-7 few TRBV5-1 CASSLAETGAYEQYF TGCGCCAGCAGCTTGGCCGAGACAGGGGCCTACGAGCAGTACTTC
TRBD1 TRBJ1-1 . TRBV29-1 CSVEAGTAEAFF TGCAGTGTTGAAGCCGGGACAGCTGAAGCTTTCTTT
. TRBJ1-1 . TRBV20-1 CSARVKGLNTEAFF TGCAGTGCTAGAGTGAAGGGTCTGAACACTGAAGCTTTCTTT
. TRBJ2-1 . TRBV5-1 CASSLALVSYNEQFF TGCGCCAGCAGCCTTGCGCTGGTCTCCTACAATGAGCAGTTCTTC
. TRBJ2-3 few TRBV7-2 CASSFTGWADTQYF TGTGCCAGCAGCTTTACCGGGTGGGCAGATACGCAGTATTTT
TRBD2 TRBJ2-1 . TRBV5-4 CASSLPGTSYNEQFF TGTGCCAGCAGCTTGCCCGGGACTAGTTACAATGAGCAGTTCTTC
TRBD1 TRBJ1-2 . TRBV4-1 CASSQPTSRDRVFGGYTF TGCGCCAGCAGCCAACCAACGTCCCGGGACAGGGTCTTCGGTGGCTACACCTTC
. TRBJ2-5 few TRBV7-9 CASSSRLAAGGETQYF TGTGCCAGCAGCTCCCGTTTAGCGGCAGGAGGCGAGACCCAGTACTTC
. TRBJ2-5 few TRBV23-1 CASSHGGTQETQYF TGCGCCAGCAGTCACGGGGGGACACAAGAGACCCAGTACTTC
TRBD1 TRBJ1-4 . TRBV9 CASSETGTEDEKLFF TGTGCCAGCAGCGAGACCGGGACAGAGGATGAAAAACTGTTTTTT